This TCR beta chain came from a study of early T cells in non-severe SARS-CoV-2 infection. Across the whole study: It was bulk RNA from unsorted whole blood that was sequenced, and the chains were unpaired.

Germline V gives CDR1 SNHLY, CDR2 FYNNEI. Trimming left V 3 bases short and J 0 bases short, with 9 bases between. CDR3 length: 14 amino acids. Study results and limitations: Matching results from VDJdb favored anti-spike CD8 responses, leaving private and CD4 specificities undetected.

TCRdb ran MiXCR on the 5' RACE reads and lists one entry per CDR3 protein. The table includes around 94,000 distinct CDR3 sequences, about 12% detected once. Points on this clonotype: Antigen unknown.

The clonotype originates from an adult who was a healthcare worker with PCR-confirmed SARS-CoV-2 infection or an uninfected control (not recorded which). Sequenced: whole blood. This chain joins TRBV2 and TRBJ2-7; no firm D call. The CDR3 region is CASSDLNFSYEQYF. The CDR3 DNA sequence: TGTGCCAGCAGTGATCTAAACTTCTCCTACGAGCAGTACTTC.